Detailed here is one T cell receptor beta chain. This sample was included in a study of blood T cell repertoires in COVID-19. Clones were sequenced by immunoSEQ multiplex PCR, and TCRdb holds only the in-frame ones, with some missing. Of roughly 15,000 clones listed, over 75% are singletons. This TCR was recovered from a man aged 50 to 59 with active COVID-19. The sequenced sample consisted of peripheral blood.

The DNA of the CDR3 is TGTGCCACCAGCAGGTACTACTCTAGCACAGATACGCAGTATTTT. Protein sequence: CATSRYYSSTDTQYF. This chain joins TRBV15 and TRBJ2-3; no definite D call. This CDR3 has 15 residues. V dropped 3 bases and J dropped 0 bases, with 10 bases sitting between them. Germline V lookup: CDR1 LNHNV, CDR2 YYDKDF (reference sequence).